One sample yielded the 3 T cell receptor beta chains listed below, sequenced in a study of metastatic and nonmetastatic thyroid tumors. There were no patients who had received any treatment before thyroid surgery. Via MiXCR, TCRdb re-called the PCR reads. There are 20,000 to 25,000 clones in the sample; roughly 13% occur only once, and around 22% lies in the top ten. The sequenced material came from blood. These receptors were collected from a female donor with papillary thyroid cancer or a benign thyroid nodule (not recorded which). Some clones in this sample may be carry-over from other donors' samples.

In this sample, this clone turned up many times. The chain joins TRBV11-1 to TRBJ2-2; D remains ambiguous. The CDR3 totals 14 residues. V lost 3 bases to trimming and J lost 4 bases, with 9 bases between them. The germline gives CDR1 SGHAT, CDR2 FQDESV (reference sequence). In nucleotides, the CDR3 is TGTGCCAGCAGCTTCCGACAAACCACCGGGGAGCTGTTTTTT. Translating it yields CASSFRQTTGELFF.

This clone was seen at least ten times. The V call is TRBV24-1, the J call TRBJ1-5; D is perhaps TRBD1 (5 bases). This CDR3 region has 19 residues. Germline V gene lookup returns CDR1 KGHDR and CDR2 SFDVKD. Trimming took 2 bases from V and 0 from J, leaving 19 bases between them. The CDR3 bases are TGTGCCACCAGTGATTGGAAAGCCTGGACACCTGATAGCAATCAGCCCCAGCATTTT. This sequence encodes CATSDWKAWTPDSNQPQHF.

There are many counts of this clone. V is TRBV7-9 and J is TRBJ2-7; a weak D match, TRBD2 (5 bases). V lost 5 bases and J 0 bases, leaving 5 bases between the germline ends. The CDR3 sequence is 12 residues long. Germline V gives CDR1 SEHNR, CDR2 FQNEAQ (reference sequence). The CDR3 nucleotides read TGTGCCAGCAGCGGACTCTCCTACGAGCAGTACTTC. This codes for CASSGLSYEQYF.